This record looks at one T cell receptor (beta chain) sequence and its context. The antigen remains unidentified. Researchers collected around 11 milliliters of peripheral blood from every single donor. Each sample had at least 6 million PBMCs isolated. The authors ran a second PCR of roughly 7 to 11 cycles using a sample-barcoded 5' primer and a J-beta primer mix. TCRdb independently ran MiXCR on the 5' RACE reads; one entry per CDR3 protein. This sample yields hundreds of thousands of distinct CDR3 sequences, of which about 48% are seen a single time; under 15% belongs to the top ten. The data belong to a study of blood T cells in healthy people across ages. Study results and caveats: Comparison with aged donors showed that long-lived donors had more naive CD4+ cells and higher diversity.

CDR1 is SGHTA and CDR2 is FQGNSA in the germline V gene. CDR3 length: 16 amino acids. The V and J ends lost 4 bases and 5 bases, in that order; junction bases with no gene match: 8. The source of this sequence is a man in his thirties or forties in good health. Sequences were obtained from blood. The J gene is TRBJ2-3, the V gene TRBV7-2; the match to TRBD1 covers 11 bases. CDR3: CTSSSSGTGGGDTQYF. The DNA of the CDR3 is TGTACCAGCAGCTCATCCGGGACAGGGGGTGGAGATACGCAGTATTTT.